The rows below give T cell receptor beta chains drawn from one sample of a study of cytotoxic CD8 clonotypes in ibrutinib-treated CLL. Here immunoSEQ multiplex PCR was the method, and the copy in TCRdb shows in-frame clones only, minus some. The repertoire holds about 160,000 clones, over 75% seen once, with 3% in the top ten. The sequencing here drew on PBMCs, taken at disease progression, from a patient treated with ibrutinib. The source is a human donor with chronic lymphocytic leukemia. CDR3s include the opening cysteine and the closing phenylalanine or tryptophan. Fields, in order: CDR3 DNA, CDR3 protein, J gene, clone size, V gene, D gene. D genes are given only for firm matches. The size field is filled for only some rows; it gives once, few, many or a size class.

TGTGCCAGCAGTCCCCTTCGGGAGGGGACCTACGAGCAGTACTTC	CASSPLREGTYEQYF	TRBJ2-7	-	TRBV27	TRBD2
TGCGCCAGCAGTGAGACGGGGGGGTACACCGGGGAGCTGTTTTTT	CASSETGGYTGELFF	TRBJ2-2	once	TRBV10-1	TRBD2
TGTGCTAGTGGTTTGGTCCCGAATGAGCAGTTCTTC	CASGLVPNEQFF	TRBJ2-1	-	TRBV12-5	-
TGCGCCAGCAGCCAAGAAGGGTGGGGCTCCACAGGGGCAGATACGCAGTATTTT	CASSQEGWGSTGADTQYF	TRBJ2-3	once	TRBV4-1	TRBD1
TGCGCCAGCAGCCTTCAGACAGGGGCACAAGAGACCCAGTACTTC	CASSLQTGAQETQYF	TRBJ2-5	once	TRBV5-1	TRBD1
TGTGCCAGCAGTTCAGAGTTTGGGGCCTCAACTGAAAAACTGTTTTTT	CASSSEFGASTEKLFF	TRBJ1-4	-	TRBV27	-
TGTGCCAGCAGCGTTGGGCTAGCGGGAGGGACCGGGGAGCTGTTTTTT	CASSVGLAGGTGELFF	TRBJ2-2	-	TRBV9	TRBD2
TGTGCCAGTTGTTCTGGAAGGAATGAAAAACTGTTTTTT	CASCSGRNEKLFF	TRBJ1-4	-	TRBV28	-
TGTGCCAGCAGTTACTCCTACCGTCGCGAGCAGTACTTC	CASSYSYRREQYF	TRBJ2-7	-	TRBV6-5	-
TGCGCCACCAGTGAGGGTTCTCAGGAGACCCAGTACTTC	CATSEGSQETQYF	TRBJ2-5	-	TRBV10-1	-
TGTGCCAGCAGCGCTACAACAGTGGATGTCGAGCAGTTCTTC	CASSATTVDVEQFF	TRBJ2-1	-	TRBV9	-
TGTGCCAGCAGCTTGGACAGGGGCGAGACCCAGTACTTC	CASSLDRGETQYF	TRBJ2-5	-	TRBV5-4	TRBD1
TGTGCCAGCAGCCGCGCCGACAGTTACAATGAGCAGTTCTTC	CASSRADSYNEQFF	TRBJ2-1	-	TRBV7-3	-
TGTGCCACCAGCAGAGATTCGGGCTCTTGGGCTTTCTTT	CATSRDSGSWAFF	TRBJ1-1	-	TRBV15	-
TGTGCCAGCTCTGCCTCAGGGACCCCCGAAGCTTTCTTT	CASSASGTPEAFF	TRBJ1-1	-	TRBV18	-
TGTGCCAGCAGCTTGGTAACGGCTCTTGGCGGGGGGAGCACAGATACGCAGTATTTT	CASSLVTALGGGSTDTQYF	TRBJ2-3	-	TRBV5-6	TRBD2
TGCAGCGCCGGGGACAGGGGGCGAGGCACTGAAGCTTTCTTT	CSAGDRGRGTEAFF	TRBJ1-1	-	TRBV29-1	TRBD1
TGCGCCAGCAGCACAACCGGGACAGGGGGCAATCTGGTATCCTACGAGCAGTACTTC	CASSTTGTGGNLVSYEQYF	TRBJ2-7	-	TRBV5-1	TRBD1
TGTGCCAGCAGCGTGACAGGGGCCCTCACCGGGGAGCTGTTTTTT	CASSVTGALTGELFF	TRBJ2-2	-	TRBV7-8	TRBD1
TGTGCCAGCAGCTCCAGGAACACCGGGGAGCTGTTTTTT	CASSSRNTGELFF	TRBJ2-2	-	TRBV7-9	-
TGTGCCAGTAGTATAGCGGACTCCTACGAGCAGTACTTC	CASSIADSYEQYF	TRBJ2-7	once	TRBV19	-
TGTGCCAGCAGCCCCGAGGGCCCACTCAATCAGCCCCAGCATTTT	CASSPEGPLNQPQHF	TRBJ1-5	many	TRBV2	-
TGCGCCAGCAAGTGGGGGACAGGGGGATTCGAGCAGTACTTC	CASKWGTGGFEQYF	TRBJ2-7	-	TRBV10-2	TRBD1
TGTGCCGGGGCGACTAGCGGGAGATACGAGCAGTACTTC	CAGATSGRYEQYF	TRBJ2-7	-	TRBV28	TRBD2
TGTGCCAGCAGCGACCCCGTATTCGATAGTGGTCCCACCTACAATGAGCAGTTCTTC	CASSDPVFDSGPTYNEQFF	TRBJ2-1	once	TRBV9	-
TGTGCCAGTAGGAGTGCTAACATGAACACTGAAGCTTTCTTT	CASRSANMNTEAFF	TRBJ1-1	-	TRBV19	-
TGTGCCAGTAGTTTCCACACAGGGAGCAATCAGCCCCAGCATTTT	CASSFHTGSNQPQHF	TRBJ1-5	once	TRBV19	-
TGTGCCAGCAGTACAGCGGGAGTTGGCTATGAGCAGTTCTTC	CASSTAGVGYEQFF	TRBJ2-1	-	TRBV25-1	TRBD2
TGTGCCAGCAGCCGCCTTGGGACAGCTGCCTATGGCTACACCTTC	CASSRLGTAAYGYTF	TRBJ1-2	-	TRBV7-9	TRBD1
TGTGCCAGCGGCACTCAGGGACAGCTCCAAGAGACCCAGTACTTC	CASGTQGQLQETQYF	TRBJ2-5	-	TRBV7-9	TRBD1